Listed below are T cell receptor beta chains from one sample, sequenced in a study of T-cell reconstitution after alpha-beta-depleted transplantation in children. TCRdb re-analysed the PCR reads in MiXCR, keeping a single row per CDR3 protein. The repertoire holds about 640,000 distinct CDR3 sequences, around 17% seen once, with 1.1% in the top ten. The material sequenced was PBMCs from the stem cell graft donor, taken from the stem cell graft. The receptors here all came from a human donor who donated a stem cell graft to a child with acute myeloid leukemia. Both conserved end residues are part of each CDR3. The D gene is left open where the match is weak. Expanded clones get a size class; other rows say once, few or many, or leave the size out.

abundance: few; d_gene: .; v_gene: TRBV21-1; j_gene: TRBJ2-2; CDR3nt: TGTGCCAGCAGCAAAGTCCCAGCGGGGGAAGTGGCCGGGGAGCTGTTTTTT; CDR3aa: CASSKVPAGEVAGELFF
abundance: .; d_gene: TRBD2; v_gene: TRBV12-3/TRBV12-4; j_gene: TRBJ2-2; CDR3nt: TGTGCCAGCAGTTCCCCTCGGGGGGTCGGCACCGGGGAGCTGTTTTTT; CDR3aa: CASSSPRGVGTGELFF
abundance: .; d_gene: .; v_gene: TRBV27; j_gene: TRBJ1-1; CDR3nt: TGTGCCAGCAGTTTATCTTGGCAGGGAGGCACTGAAGCTTTCTTT; CDR3aa: CASSLSWQGGTEAFF
abundance: .; d_gene: .; v_gene: TRBV29-1; j_gene: TRBJ1-1; CDR3nt: TGCAGCGTCCTGAAGGGAGGGGTGGGCACTGAAGCTTTCTTT; CDR3aa: CSVLKGGVGTEAFF
abundance: .; d_gene: .; v_gene: TRBV6-6; j_gene: TRBJ1-2; CDR3nt: TGTGCCACCTCTCCCGGAGGGGCCTATGGCTACACCTTC; CDR3aa: CATSPGGAYGYTF
abundance: once; d_gene: .; v_gene: TRBV11-2; j_gene: TRBJ2-3; CDR3nt: TGTGCCAGCAGCCTATCGGGACGCATCGGGGCAGATACGCAGTATTTT; CDR3aa: CASSLSGRIGADTQYF
abundance: many; d_gene: TRBD2; v_gene: TRBV5-6; j_gene: TRBJ2-1; CDR3nt: TGTGCCAGCAGCTTGGCCTCGGGGGGGGCCAGGGATGAGCAGTTCTTC; CDR3aa: CASSLASGGARDEQFF
abundance: many; d_gene: .; v_gene: TRBV20-1; j_gene: TRBJ2-4; CDR3nt: TGCAGTGCTAGGGACCCTTTTATAGCCAAAAACATTCAGTACTTC; CDR3aa: CSARDPFIAKNIQYF
abundance: .; d_gene: .; v_gene: TRBV4-2; j_gene: TRBJ2-3; CDR3nt: TGTGCCAGCAGCCAATATCGGGCGGGGGCCGGAGATACGCAGTATTTT; CDR3aa: CASSQYRAGAGDTQYF
abundance: many; d_gene: .; v_gene: TRBV5-1; j_gene: TRBJ2-1; CDR3nt: TGCGCCAGCAGCTTGGAGGGTAGCGCCAATGAGCAGTTCTTC; CDR3aa: CASSLEGSANEQFF
abundance: many; d_gene: .; v_gene: TRBV29-1; j_gene: TRBJ2-5; CDR3nt: TGCAGCGCCCTGGACATCGGGAGCGGGGAGACCCAGTACTTC; CDR3aa: CSALDIGSGETQYF
abundance: few; d_gene: TRBD1; v_gene: TRBV6-1; j_gene: TRBJ1-5; CDR3nt: TGTGCCAGCAGCCCCCGGGACAGAAGCAATCAGCCCCAGCATTTT; CDR3aa: CASSPRDRSNQPQHF
abundance: .; d_gene: .; v_gene: TRBV12-3/TRBV12-4; j_gene: TRBJ2-1; CDR3nt: TGTGCCAGCAGTTCCCCGGCTGTTAGCTCCTACAATGAGCAGTTCTTC; CDR3aa: CASSSPAVSSYNEQFF
abundance: .; d_gene: .; v_gene: TRBV12-3/TRBV12-4; j_gene: TRBJ1-1; CDR3nt: TGTGCCAGCAGTTTAACCCTCAGTTGGACTGAAGCTTTCTTT; CDR3aa: CASSLTLSWTEAFF
abundance: few; d_gene: .; v_gene: TRBV20-1; j_gene: TRBJ1-2; CDR3nt: TGCAGTGGAGGGACGCTCTATGGCTACACCTTC; CDR3aa: CSGGTLYGYTF
abundance: many; d_gene: .; v_gene: TRBV7-2; j_gene: TRBJ2-1; CDR3nt: TGTGCCAGCAGCCTGACCCTTGATGAGCAGTTCTTC; CDR3aa: CASSLTLDEQFF
abundance: .; d_gene: TRBD1; v_gene: TRBV7-8; j_gene: TRBJ1-5; CDR3nt: TGTGCCAGCAGCTCACCGGACAGGGGGAGCAATCAGCCCCAGCATTTT; CDR3aa: CASSSPDRGSNQPQHF
abundance: many; d_gene: .; v_gene: TRBV6-1; j_gene: TRBJ1-2; CDR3nt: TGTGCCAGCAGTCAATACACGACGGCAGGGATCGATGGCTACACCTTC; CDR3aa: CASSQYTTAGIDGYTF
abundance: many; d_gene: .; v_gene: TRBV15; j_gene: TRBJ2-1; CDR3nt: TGTGCCACAAGTAAACTAGTCAATGAGCAGTTCTTC; CDR3aa: CATSKLVNEQFF
abundance: .; d_gene: .; v_gene: TRBV7-9; j_gene: TRBJ2-1; CDR3nt: TGTGCCAGCAGCGCGCTAGGCTCCTACAATGAGCAGTTCTTC; CDR3aa: CASSALGSYNEQFF
abundance: .; d_gene: TRBD1; v_gene: TRBV2; j_gene: TRBJ1-1; CDR3nt: TGTGCCAGCAGCGCTTCCGGGACAGGGAGGACTGAAGCTTTCTTT; CDR3aa: CASSASGTGRTEAFF
abundance: many; d_gene: .; v_gene: TRBV20-1; j_gene: TRBJ1-1; CDR3nt: TGCAGTGCTAGAGATGGGAATAGAATGAACACTGAAGCTTTCTTT; CDR3aa: CSARDGNRMNTEAFF
abundance: .; d_gene: TRBD2; v_gene: TRBV7-2; j_gene: TRBJ2-1; CDR3nt: TGTGCCAGCAGCTTAAACTACCCTAGCGGGGCTCTAAATGAGCAGTTCTTC; CDR3aa: CASSLNYPSGALNEQFF
abundance: many; d_gene: .; v_gene: TRBV6-5; j_gene: TRBJ1-5; CDR3nt: TGTGCCAGCAGTTACTCCGGGGCTCAGCCCCAGCATTTT; CDR3aa: CASSYSGAQPQHF
abundance: .; d_gene: .; v_gene: TRBV20-1; j_gene: TRBJ2-2; CDR3nt: TGCAGTGCTAGAAGAACCTCCGCCGGGGAGCTGTTTTTT; CDR3aa: CSARRTSAGELFF
abundance: few; d_gene: .; v_gene: TRBV4-2; j_gene: TRBJ2-1; CDR3nt: TGTGCCAGCAGCCAAGATCCAGGGGGGGGTGGGGAGCAGTTCTTC; CDR3aa: CASSQDPGGGGEQFF
abundance: .; d_gene: TRBD1; v_gene: TRBV7-2; j_gene: TRBJ2-5; CDR3nt: TGTGCCAGCAGCCGCCGGGACAGGGGGCGCCTGACCCAGTACTTC; CDR3aa: CASSRRDRGRLTQYF
abundance: few; d_gene: .; v_gene: TRBV9; j_gene: TRBJ2-3; CDR3nt: TGTGCCAGCAGCGCCGGGACGGACAGATTCACAGATACGCAGTATTTT; CDR3aa: CASSAGTDRFTDTQYF
abundance: .; d_gene: TRBD2; v_gene: TRBV20-1; j_gene: TRBJ2-1; CDR3nt: TGCAGTGCTTTAGCGGGGCGGCAAACCAATGAGCAGTTCTTC; CDR3aa: CSALAGRQTNEQFF
abundance: few; d_gene: TRBD1; v_gene: TRBV6-2/TRBV6-3; j_gene: TRBJ1-5; CDR3nt: TGTGCCAGCAAGACAGGGAATCAGCCCCAGCATTTT; CDR3aa: CASKTGNQPQHF
abundance: .; d_gene: .; v_gene: TRBV6-1; j_gene: TRBJ2-5; CDR3nt: TGTGCCAGCAGTGAAGGGTTCCGGGGGACGAGGGAGACCCAGTACTTC; CDR3aa: CASSEGFRGTRETQYF
abundance: many; d_gene: TRBD1; v_gene: TRBV5-1; j_gene: TRBJ1-4; CDR3nt: TGCGCCAGCAGCTTGGCCGCAGGGGGCGACGAAAAACTGTTTTTT; CDR3aa: CASSLAAGGDEKLFF
abundance: many; d_gene: .; v_gene: TRBV10-3; j_gene: TRBJ1-2; CDR3nt: TGTGCCACCGAGGCGGCGACGGGTAACTATGGCTACACCTTC; CDR3aa: CATEAATGNYGYTF
abundance: .; d_gene: .; v_gene: TRBV12-3/TRBV12-4; j_gene: TRBJ2-4; CDR3nt: TGTGCCAGCAGTCTCGTCGGCGCGGGCAAAAACATTCAGTACTTC; CDR3aa: CASSLVGAGKNIQYF
abundance: .; d_gene: TRBD1; v_gene: TRBV12-3/TRBV12-4; j_gene: TRBJ1-5; CDR3nt: TGTGCCAGCAGTCCACCGCGGACAGGGGGAAACAATCAGCCCCAGCATTTT; CDR3aa: CASSPPRTGGNNQPQHF
abundance: .; d_gene: .; v_gene: TRBV25-1; j_gene: TRBJ1-2; CDR3nt: TGTGCCAGCAGTGACCTGGTTTATGGCTACACCTTC; CDR3aa: CASSDLVYGYTF
abundance: .; d_gene: .; v_gene: TRBV5-1; j_gene: TRBJ2-2; CDR3nt: TGCGCCAGCAGCTTGGCCTTGTTCGCCGGGGAGCTGTTTTTT; CDR3aa: CASSLALFAGELFF
abundance: many; d_gene: .; v_gene: TRBV20-1; j_gene: TRBJ1-5; CDR3nt: TGCAGTGCTAGTAGTCAGGCCTCTCAGCCCCAGCATTTT; CDR3aa: CSASSQASQPQHF
abundance: many; d_gene: .; v_gene: TRBV25-1; j_gene: TRBJ2-7; CDR3nt: TGTGCCAGCAGTAACGAGGCTGGATACGAGCAGTACTTC; CDR3aa: CASSNEAGYEQYF
abundance: many; d_gene: .; v_gene: TRBV4-2; j_gene: TRBJ2-1; CDR3nt: TGTGCCAGCAGCCCGGTCCCGCTAAATGAGCAGTTCTTC; CDR3aa: CASSPVPLNEQFF
abundance: .; d_gene: .; v_gene: TRBV7-2; j_gene: TRBJ2-3; CDR3nt: TGTGCCAGCAGCTTAGTGCTTACAGGAACAGATACGCAGTATTTT; CDR3aa: CASSLVLTGTDTQYF
abundance: few; d_gene: .; v_gene: TRBV20-1; j_gene: TRBJ1-5; CDR3nt: TGCAGTGCTATAGACACGGGGACCTATAGCAATCAGCCCCAGCATTTT; CDR3aa: CSAIDTGTYSNQPQHF
abundance: many; d_gene: TRBD2; v_gene: TRBV20-1; j_gene: TRBJ2-7; CDR3nt: TGCAGTGCTCCCCAAGCGGGGGCCAAACCCTACGAGCAGTACTTC; CDR3aa: CSAPQAGAKPYEQYF
abundance: many; d_gene: .; v_gene: TRBV4-3; j_gene: TRBJ2-7; CDR3nt: TGCGCCAGCAGCCAAGACAGGGTAGGGGAATACGAGCAGTACTTC; CDR3aa: CASSQDRVGEYEQYF
abundance: .; d_gene: .; v_gene: TRBV24-1; j_gene: TRBJ1-3; CDR3nt: TGTGCCACCAGTGATTTGAACAAAGGCTCTGGAAACACCATATATTTT; CDR3aa: CATSDLNKGSGNTIYF
abundance: .; d_gene: .; v_gene: TRBV20-1; j_gene: TRBJ1-1; CDR3nt: TGCAGTGCTAAGGGGCGGAGGAACACTGAAGCTTTCTTT; CDR3aa: CSAKGRRNTEAFF
abundance: .; d_gene: .; v_gene: TRBV15; j_gene: TRBJ2-5; CDR3nt: TGTGCCACCAGCAGAGAGATCGGTAAAGAGACCCAGTACTTC; CDR3aa: CATSREIGKETQYF
abundance: few; d_gene: .; v_gene: TRBV5-5; j_gene: TRBJ2-3; CDR3nt: TGTGCCAGCACCGGTTATAGGGGGTGGGAAGATACGCAGTATTTT; CDR3aa: CASTGYRGWEDTQYF
abundance: few; d_gene: .; v_gene: TRBV10-3; j_gene: TRBJ1-1; CDR3nt: TGTGCCATCAGTGGGGCAGAGCGGACTGAAGCTTTCTTT; CDR3aa: CAISGAERTEAFF
abundance: many; d_gene: TRBD2; v_gene: TRBV20-1; j_gene: TRBJ2-3; CDR3nt: TGCAGTGCTAGAGGGGCTAGCGGAAGGCCGACAGATACGCAGTATTTT; CDR3aa: CSARGASGRPTDTQYF
abundance: many; d_gene: .; v_gene: TRBV20-1; j_gene: TRBJ2-3; CDR3nt: TGCAGTGCTCCAGACAGTTCTAGCACAGATACGCAGTATTTT; CDR3aa: CSAPDSSSTDTQYF
abundance: .; d_gene: .; v_gene: TRBV7-9; j_gene: TRBJ1-2; CDR3nt: TGTGCCAGCAGCCTACGGGGCAGCGATAACTATGGCTACACCTTC; CDR3aa: CASSLRGSDNYGYTF
abundance: .; d_gene: .; v_gene: TRBV20-1; j_gene: TRBJ1-3; CDR3nt: TGCAGTGCTAGACCCGGGGTAGGAAACACCATATATTTT; CDR3aa: CSARPGVGNTIYF
abundance: many; d_gene: .; v_gene: TRBV20-1; j_gene: TRBJ2-5; CDR3nt: TGCAGTGCTTTTAGCGGATACTTGGAGACCCAGTACTTC; CDR3aa: CSAFSGYLETQYF
abundance: .; d_gene: TRBD1; v_gene: TRBV12-3/TRBV12-4; j_gene: TRBJ2-7; CDR3nt: TGTGCCAGCAGTTCTGACACCGGGACAGGAGGATACGAGCAGTACTTC; CDR3aa: CASSSDTGTGGYEQYF
abundance: .; d_gene: .; v_gene: TRBV20-1; j_gene: TRBJ2-1; CDR3nt: TGCAGTGCTAGAGATGGGGGCGGCAATGAGCAGTTCTTC; CDR3aa: CSARDGGGNEQFF